This T cell receptor beta chain was sequenced for a study of T-cell reconstitution after alpha-beta-depleted transplantation in children. As it was prepared, the TCRbeta library received unique molecular identifiers. Via MiXCR, TCRdb re-called the PCR reads, giving one row per CDR3 protein. The repertoire holds 600,000 to 700,000 distinct CDR3 sequences, with 16% as singletons. The sample holds many counts of this clonotype. The sequence was obtained from a human donor who donated a stem cell graft to a child with acute myeloid leukemia. The sequencing here drew on PBMCs from the stem cell graft donor, taken from the stem cell graft.

The CDR3, as DNA: TGTGCCAGCAGTTACTCAATGATGCTAGGCGGCTACGAGCAGTACTTC. It yields the protein CASSYSMMLGGYEQYF. This chain connects TRBV6-5 to TRBJ2-7, with D uncertain. This CDR3 is built from 16 residues. The germline V gene has CDR1 MNHEY and CDR2 SVGAGI. Trimming left V 0 bases short and J 3 bases short, with 15 bases between.